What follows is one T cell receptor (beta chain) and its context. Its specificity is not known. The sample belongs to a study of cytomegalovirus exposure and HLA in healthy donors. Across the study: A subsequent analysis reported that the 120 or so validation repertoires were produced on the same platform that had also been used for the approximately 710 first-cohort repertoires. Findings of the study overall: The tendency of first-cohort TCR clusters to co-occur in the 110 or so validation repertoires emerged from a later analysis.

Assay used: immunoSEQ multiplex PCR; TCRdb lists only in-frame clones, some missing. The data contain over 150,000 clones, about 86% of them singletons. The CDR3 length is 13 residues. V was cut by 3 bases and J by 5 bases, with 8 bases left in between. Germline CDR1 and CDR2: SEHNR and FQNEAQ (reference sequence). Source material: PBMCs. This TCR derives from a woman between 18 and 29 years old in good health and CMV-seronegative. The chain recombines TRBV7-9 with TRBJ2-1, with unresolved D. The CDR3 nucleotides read TGTGCCAGCAGCTTCAGTACGAACAATGAGCAGTTCTTC. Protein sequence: CASSFSTNNEQFF.